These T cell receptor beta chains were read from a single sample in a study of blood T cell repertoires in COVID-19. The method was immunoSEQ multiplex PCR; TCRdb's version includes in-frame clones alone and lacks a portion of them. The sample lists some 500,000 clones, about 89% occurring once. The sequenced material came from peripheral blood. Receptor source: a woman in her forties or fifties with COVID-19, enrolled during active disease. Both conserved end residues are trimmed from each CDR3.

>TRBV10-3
AISEDRDQPQH
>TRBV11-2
ASSRRGGTGELF
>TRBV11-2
ASSPAGGYNEQF
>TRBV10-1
ASSPGGGDEAF
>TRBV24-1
ATSDRQGRGDTGELF
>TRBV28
ASSYGLEQPQH
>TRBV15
ATSRDTRRSSYNEQF
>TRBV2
ASSLGTGEEKLF
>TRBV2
ARGEGYMNTEAF
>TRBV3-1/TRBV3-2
ASSQGRVGELF
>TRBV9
ASSRRGGTGELF
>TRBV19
ASSGTGAAGPQH
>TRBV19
ATDSQETQY
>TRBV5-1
ASSLPADIYGYT
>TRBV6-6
ASSSQYEQY
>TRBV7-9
ASSAPRQGGEGYGYT
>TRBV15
ATSRDGWGGWAPLH
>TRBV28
ASSSGTGYSPLH
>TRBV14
ASSPLSGPGYT
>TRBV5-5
ASSRGYNEQF